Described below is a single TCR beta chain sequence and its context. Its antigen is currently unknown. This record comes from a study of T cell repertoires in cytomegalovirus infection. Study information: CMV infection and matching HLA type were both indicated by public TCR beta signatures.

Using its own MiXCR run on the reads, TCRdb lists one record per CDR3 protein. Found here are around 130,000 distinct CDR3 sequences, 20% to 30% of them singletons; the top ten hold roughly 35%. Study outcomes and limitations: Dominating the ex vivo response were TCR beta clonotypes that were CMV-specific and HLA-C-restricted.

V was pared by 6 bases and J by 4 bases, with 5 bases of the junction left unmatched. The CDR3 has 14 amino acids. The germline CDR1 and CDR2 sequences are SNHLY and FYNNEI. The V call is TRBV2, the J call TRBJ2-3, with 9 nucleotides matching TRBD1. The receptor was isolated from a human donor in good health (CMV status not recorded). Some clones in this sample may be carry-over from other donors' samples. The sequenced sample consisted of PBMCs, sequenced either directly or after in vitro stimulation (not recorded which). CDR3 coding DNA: TGTGCCAGCAGGGGGGACAGGGCCCCAGATACGCAGTATTTT. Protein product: CASRGDRAPDTQYF.